This TCR beta chain was recovered during a study of control samples from healthy donors and cancer patients. V gave up 8 bases and J gave up 6 bases, with 20 bases separating them. Germline V CDR1 and CDR2: MNHEY, SMNVEV (reference sequence). This CDR3 region has 16 residues. TCRdb keeps only in-frame clones here, not all; method: immunoSEQ multiplex PCR. The repertoire has approximately 140,000 clones, 80% to 95% of them found once; the top ten carry 5.5% to 7.5%. The rearrangement joins TRBV27 to TRBJ1-6; D ambiguous. Sequenced: blood. This TCR came from a man younger than 30 in good health. This CDR3 reads CASSLSRQVFNSPLHF. CDR3 coding DNA: TGTGCCAGCTCCTTAAGCCGGCAGGTCTTTAATTCACCCCTCCACTTT.